The 26 T cell receptor beta chains below come from one sample, sequenced in a study of blood T cell repertoires in COVID-19. Profiling relied on immunoSEQ multiplex PCR, and the TCRdb table lists in-frame clones only, not all of them. Altogether around 160,000 clones are present, roughly 82% being singletons, with the ten largest covering approximately 11%. Input material: PBMCs or T cells enriched from blood (not recorded which). These receptors were taken from a man aged 45-65 years who had recovered from COVID-19.

The chain couples TRBV30 to TRBJ1-1; a possible D gene is TRBD1 (6 bases). The V end lost 0 bases, the J end lost 4 bases, and 9 bases lay between the germline ends. The CDR3 spans 13 residues. Germline-derived CDR1 and CDR2 are GTSNPN and SVGIG (reference sequence). For the CDR3, the DNA is TGTGCCTGGAGTGTGGGGGGGGCCACTGAAGCTTTCTTT. Its translation is CAWSVGGATEAFF.

The V gene is TRBV29-1, the J gene TRBJ2-1; 7 nucleotides align to TRBD2. CDR3 length equals 11 residues. The V gene's germline CDR1 is SQVTM and CDR2 ANQGSEA. V lost 8 bases to trimming and J lost 6 bases; unmatched junction nucleotides: 4. The chain's CDR3 is CSSKRGNEQFF. CDR3 coding DNA: TGCAGCTCAAAGCGGGGCAATGAGCAGTTCTTC.

The CDR3 protein is CASSPGQGAPGEQFF. Here the CDR3 DNA reads TGTGCCAGCAGTCCGGGACAGGGGGCACCAGGGGAGCAGTTCTTC. The chain carries TRBV7-7 and TRBJ2-1; 12 bases are a match to TRBD1. This CDR3 comprises 15 residues. J gave up 10 bases and V 6 bases, and 10 bases lay outside the gene matches. CDR1 and CDR2 (germline): SSHAT, FNYEAQ (reference sequence).

The rearrangement uses TRBV28 and TRBJ1-1; no clear D. The CDR3 is made up of 14 amino acids. From germline, CDR1 is MDHEN and CDR2 SYDVKM. V gave up 3 bases and J gave up 4 bases, with 12 bases separating them. This CDR3 reads CASSLLEFRTEAFF. The CDR3 DNA reads TGTGCCAGCAGTTTGTTAGAGTTCCGCACTGAAGCTTTCTTT.

This clone was detected a few times. The chain employs TRBV5-1 and TRBJ1-4; TRBD1 is a possible D gene (6 bases). V dropped 4 bases and J dropped 5 bases, with 9 bases sitting between them. The CDR3 loop spans 13 amino acids. Germline CDR1 reads SGHRS; CDR2 reads YFSETQ. The CDR3 reads CASSPGTNEKLFF. The CDR3 DNA follows: TGCGCCAGCAGCCCAGGGACAAATGAAAAACTGTTTTTT.

The rearrangement joins TRBV30 to TRBJ2-2; 9 nucleotides line up with TRBD1. Germline CDR1 reads GTSNPN; CDR2 reads SVGIG (reference sequence). Germline trimming cut 6 bases from V and 7 bases from J; bases unmatched to any gene: 6. This CDR3 has 13 residues. CDR3 nucleotides: TGTGCCTGCGCGGGGACAGGGAACGGGGAGCTGTTTTTT. Its translation is CACAGTGNGELFF. The complete variable domain, with remaining parts taken from reference TRBV30 and TRBJ2-2, reads SQTIHQWPATLVQPVGSPLSLECTVEGTSNPNLYWYRQAAGRGLQLLFYSVGIGQISSEVPQNLSASRPQDRQFILSSKKLLLSDSGFYLCACAGTGNGELFFGEGSRLTVL.

This chain joins TRBV6-5 and TRBJ2-7; TRBD2 matches at 9 bases. Germline values: CDR1 MNHEY, CDR2 SVGAGI. Trimming cost V 6 bases and J 5 bases; bases outside gene matches: 8. This CDR3 is 14 amino acids long. CDR3 region: CASRPGLAAHEQYF. The CDR3 coding sequence is TGTGCCAGCAGACCGGGACTAGCAGCCCACGAGCAGTACTTC.

The rearrangement joins TRBV6-1 to TRBJ2-7, with a tentative D call TRBD2 (6 bases). Germline V lookup: CDR1 MNHNS, CDR2 SASEGT. This CDR3 spans 16 amino acids. V lost 2 bases and J lost 9, with 23 bases in between. The CDR3 DNA follows: TGTGCCAGCAGTGAAAGAACTGGCGGGGTCCACTGGGGGCAGTACTTC. Encoded protein: CASSERTGGVHWGQYF.

The chain is built from TRBV25-1 and TRBJ1-4; TRBD1 matches at 9 bases. With 8 bases clipped from V and 7 bases from J, the junction kept 14 bases outside the gene matches. The CDR3 covers 16 residues. From germline, CDR1 is MGHDK and CDR2 SYGVNS. In DNA, the CDR3 is TGTGCCAGCGGAACGCCTTTACAGGGGGCATTTGAAAAACTGTTTTTT. It translates to CASGTPLQGAFEKLFF.

V and J are TRBV2 and TRBJ2-1, with 7 bases that match TRBD1. V was pared by 6 bases and J by 6 bases, with 14 bases of the junction left unmatched. CDR3 length: 16 amino acids. CDR1 and CDR2 from the germline V gene are SNHLY and FYNNEI. The CDR3 region has the DNA TGTGCCAGCAGACCTACAGGGGCTAGGATAGGCAATGAGCAGTTCTTC. This gives the protein CASRPTGARIGNEQFF.

This chain connects TRBV19 to TRBJ1-5; 7 bases are shared with TRBD1. Germline loops: CDR1 LNHDA, CDR2 SQIVND (reference sequence). Trimming removed 4 bases from V and 5 bases from J; junction bases left unmatched: 5. The CDR3 totals 14 residues. CDR3 sequence (DNA): TGTGCCAGTAGTACGACAGGGAAGGATCAGCCCCAGCATTTT. Amino acids: CASSTTGKDQPQHF. The full variable domain, with the rest looked up from reference TRBV19 and TRBJ1-5, is DGGITQSPKYLFRKEGQNVTLSCEQNLNHDAMYWYRQDPGQGLRLIYYSQIVNDFQKGDIAEGYSVSREKKESFPLTVTSAQKNPTAFYLCASSTTGKDQPQHFGDGTRLSIL.

The count of this clone is one. The chain uses TRBV9 and TRBJ1-6, with D possibly being TRBD1 (6 bases). The CDR3 length is 12 residues. The germline V gene encodes CDR1 SGDLS and CDR2 YYNGEE. Trimming removed 0 bases at V and 14 bases at J, with 9 bases between. The chain's CDR3 is CASSVGEGALHF. DNA of the CDR3: TGTGCCAGCAGCGTAGGGGAGGGGGCCCTCCACTTT.

The J gene is TRBJ1-2, the V gene TRBV6-5; TRBD1 aligns across 10 bases. V lost 5 bases to trimming and J lost 4 bases; unmatched junction nucleotides: 7. The CDR3 length is 15 residues. Per the germline V gene, CDR1 is MNHEY and CDR2 is SVGAGI. The CDR3: CASSLDGTGVYGYTF. Here the CDR3 DNA reads TGTGCCAGCAGTCTAGACGGGACAGGGGTCTATGGCTACACCTTC.

The V gene is TRBV7-3, the J gene TRBJ2-1, with 7 bases that match TRBD1. The junction had 9 bases not matched to a gene; V was cut back by 5 bases and J by 8 bases. The CDR3 contains 14 residues. Germline lookup yields CDR1 SGHTA and CDR2 FQGTGA. The CDR3 region is CASSPNRGSDEQFF. Written as DNA, the CDR3 is TGTGCCAGCAGCCCGAACAGGGGTAGCGATGAGCAGTTCTTC.

This rearrangement joins TRBV28 to TRBJ1-2; D gene ambiguous. V lost 7 bases, J lost 4 bases, and 19 bases lay in between. CDR1 is MDHEN and CDR2 is SYDVKM in the germline V gene. CDR3 length: 15 amino acids. In DNA form, the CDR3 reads TGTGCCAGCACCCCGTCGGGGAATCGGCCCTATGGCTACACCTTC. Its protein product is CASTPSGNRPYGYTF.

The V gene is TRBV19, the J gene TRBJ1-2; 11 bases are shared with TRBD1. V was pared by 9 bases and J by 7 bases, with 10 bases of the junction left unmatched. This CDR3 is 14 amino acids long. CDR1 is LNHDA and CDR2 is SQIVND in the germline V gene (reference sequence). The CDR3 DNA sequence: TGTGCCAGCAGAAAGGACAGGGGGCTGGGTGGCTACACCTTC. This encodes CASRKDRGLGGYTF. Full variable domain (remainder filled in from reference TRBV19 and TRBJ1-2): DGGITQSPKYLFRKEGQNVTLSCEQNLNHDAMYWYRQDPGQGLRLIYYSQIVNDFQKGDIAEGYSVSREKKESFPLTVTSAQKNPTAFYLCASRKDRGLGGYTFGSGTRLTVV.

The chain has TRBV6-2 or TRBV6-3 and TRBJ2-3; 10 bases line up with TRBD1. Germline loops: CDR1 MNHEY, CDR2 SVGEGT. J gave up 2 bases and V 3 bases, and 8 bases lay outside the gene matches. The CDR3 covers 17 residues. The CDR3 coding sequence is TGTGCCAGCAGTTATTTGACAGGGGGCTGGGACACAGATACGCAGTATTTT. It specifies CASSYLTGGWDTDTQYF.

This clone was seen a handful of times. The chain uses TRBV20-1 and TRBJ2-1; 7 bases align to TRBD2. Per germline, CDR1 DFQATT and CDR2 SNEGSKA (reference sequence). This CDR3 spans 19 amino acids. The ends lost 3 bases at V and 0 bases at J; junction bases unmatched: 17. This chain's CDR3 is CSASSYPSGTFRSYNEQFF. DNA of the CDR3: TGCAGTGCTAGTAGTTATCCTAGCGGAACCTTTCGCTCCTACAATGAGCAGTTCTTC.

The V call is TRBV27, the J call TRBJ1-2; the D gene is possibly TRBD1 (6 bases). Germline CDR1 is MNHEY and CDR2 is SMNVEV (reference sequence). Trimming took 3 bases from V and 2 from J, leaving 10 bases between them. The CDR3 has 14 residues. In DNA form, the CDR3 reads TGTGCCAGCAGTTTGTACCAGGGGAACTATGGCTACACCTTC. This codes for CASSLYQGNYGYTF.

The chain carries TRBV19 and TRBJ2-2; TRBD1 matches at 7 bases. CDR3 length: 13 residues. Per germline, CDR1 LNHDA and CDR2 SQIVND (reference sequence). The junction had 4 bases not matched to a gene; V was cut back by 8 bases and J by 4 bases. The CDR3 DNA sequence: TGTGCCAGTGAACAGGGGCTCACCGGGGAGCTGTTTTTT. It codes for CASEQGLTGELFF.

The J gene is TRBJ2-5, the V gene TRBV5-4, with a tentative D call TRBD1 (6 bases). Germline V gives CDR1 SGHNT, CDR2 YYREEE (reference sequence). This CDR3 has 14 amino acids. V shed 0 bases and J shed 5 bases, with 11 bases lying between them. CDR3 sequence: CASSLGGPGETQYF. The CDR3 DNA is TGTGCCAGCAGCTTGGGGGGGCCGGGGGAGACCCAGTACTTC. Drawing the rest from reference TRBV5-4 and TRBJ2-5, the complete variable domain is ETGVTQSPTHLIKTRGQQVTLRCSSQSGHNTVSWYQQALGQGPQFIFQYYREEENGRGNFPPRFSGLQFPNYSSELNVNALELDDSALYLCASSLGGPGETQYFGPGTRLLVL.

The chain couples TRBV3-1 (or the pseudogene TRBV3-2) to TRBJ2-1; 13 nucleotides line up with TRBD2. After removal of 0 bases from V and 6 bases from J, the junction contained 14 bases not matched to a gene. The CDR3 length is 20 residues. Germline values: CDR1 LGHDT, CDR2 YNNKEL (reference sequence). CDR3 nucleotide sequence: TGTGCCAGCAGCCAAGATCAGGCGCCTCAACTAGCGGGGGGGGTCAATGAGCAGTTCTTC. This codes for CASSQDQAPQLAGGVNEQFF.

The chain employs TRBV28 and TRBJ1-2; a possible D gene is TRBD1 (5 bases). Germline values: CDR1 MDHEN, CDR2 SYDVKM. The CDR3 is 14 residues long. Trimming removed 2 bases from V and 7 bases from J, with 14 bases in between. The CDR3 DNA follows: TGTGCCAGCAGTTTAAATGGGGCGAACGGTGGCTACACCTTC. Translated, it gives CASSLNGANGGYTF.

The V and J genes are TRBV19 and TRBJ2-7, with D possibly being TRBD2 (7 bases). Between the trimmed V and J ends, which lost 3 bases and 0 bases, there was a span of 12 bases. Looked up from germline, CDR1 is LNHDA and CDR2 is SQIVND (reference sequence). The CDR3 has 15 residues. The CDR3 region is CASSIRGAVSYEQYF. DNA of the CDR3: TGTGCCAGTAGTATTCGGGGGGCCGTCTCCTACGAGCAGTACTTC.

V usage is TRBV12-3 or TRBV12-4 and J usage is TRBJ2-2; unclear D gene. V was trimmed by 6 bases and J by 5 bases, leaving 10 bases between them. The CDR3 spans 13 residues. The CDR3 spells CASSVAVTGELFF. In DNA form, the CDR3 reads TGTGCCAGCAGCGTAGCCGTAACCGGGGAGCTGTTTTTT.

The chain is built from TRBV7-7 and TRBJ2-3; 15 bases fit TRBD2. The CDR3 has 16 residues. Germline V CDR1 and CDR2: SSHAT, FNYEAQ (reference sequence). The V and J ends lost 3 bases and 4 bases, in that order; junction bases with no gene match: 2. Here the CDR3 reads CASSLGLAGGSDTQYF. CDR3 coding DNA: TGTGCCAGCAGCTTGGGACTAGCGGGGGGTTCAGATACGCAGTATTTT. The full variable domain, rest sourced from reference TRBV7-7 and TRBJ2-3, is GAGVSQSPRYKVTKRGQDVTLRCDPISSHATLYWYQQALGQGPEFLTYFNYEAQPDKSGLPSDRFSAERPEGSISTLTIQRTEQRDSAMYRCASSLGLAGGSDTQYFGPGTRLTVL.